These 8 T cell receptor beta chains originate from one sample sequenced in a study of blood T cell repertoires in COVID-19. Using immunoSEQ multiplex PCR, the repertoire was profiled, and TCRdb retains in-frame clones only, with some absent. The sample has approximately 210,000 clones; roughly 84% are singletons. Material for sequencing was peripheral blood. These receptors were collected from a man aged 35-49 years with active or convalescent COVID-19.

V usage is TRBV10-2 and J usage is TRBJ2-7; a weak D match, TRBD2 (6 bases). V was pared by 2 bases and J by 2 bases, with 13 bases between. This CDR3 has 15 residues. Germline loops: CDR1 WSHSY, CDR2 SAAADI. For the CDR3, the DNA is TGCGCCAGCAGTGAGACGTCGGGAGCAGCCTACGAGCAGTACTTC. As protein: CASSETSGAAYEQYF.

V usage is TRBV7-9 and J usage is TRBJ1-2; 7 bases agree with TRBD1. Germline V gene sequence: CDR1 SEHNR, CDR2 FQNEAQ (reference sequence). The V gene end was trimmed by 5 bases and the J gene end by 4 bases; junction bases not matched to a gene: 7. The CDR3 is 14 amino acids. In DNA, the CDR3 is TGTGCCAGCAGCCCCGGACAGGCCCCCTATGGCTACACCTTC. Amino acids: CASSPGQAPYGYTF.

This clone was counted ten times or more. V is TRBV14 and J is TRBJ2-3, with D perhaps TRBD1 (5 bases). This CDR3 has 16 amino acids. Trimming took 3 bases from V and 2 from J, leaving 15 bases between them. Germline-derived CDR1 and CDR2 are SGHDN and FVKESK. CDR3 residues: CASSHRRGSFTDTQYF. The CDR3 DNA reads as TGTGCCAGCAGCCACCGAAGGGGATCATTCACAGATACGCAGTATTTT.

The CDR3 reads CASSLSWDRGIYEQYF. CDR3 coding DNA: TGCGCCAGCAGCTTAAGTTGGGACAGGGGGATATACGAGCAGTACTTC. The chain joins TRBV5-1 to TRBJ2-7; 11 positions match TRBD1. Germline CDR1 is SGHRS and CDR2 is YFSETQ. The CDR3 length is 16 residues. V was clipped by 2 bases and J by 4 bases; unmatched bases: 8.

The chain couples TRBV28 to TRBJ2-4; 14 bases are a match to TRBD2. V was pared by 5 bases and J by 5 bases, with 8 bases of the junction left unmatched. Per germline, CDR1 MDHEN and CDR2 SYDVKM. This CDR3 region has 17 residues. Here the CDR3 DNA reads TGTGCCAGCAGTGCCTACCTGACTAGCGGGGGGGAAAACATTCAGTACTTC. As protein: CASSAYLTSGGENIQYF.

The rearrangement uses TRBV28 and TRBJ1-1, with D unclear. The CDR3 sequence is 13 residues long. V was trimmed by 5 bases and J by 3 bases, leaving 10 bases between them. Germline V gene lookup returns CDR1 MDHEN and CDR2 SYDVKM. The CDR3 reads CASSAWRDTEAFF. As DNA, the CDR3 is TGTGCCAGCAGTGCCTGGAGGGACACTGAAGCTTTCTTT.

The J gene is TRBJ1-2, the V gene TRBV19; 8 bases match TRBD1. The CDR3 is 15 amino acids. Unmatched junction bases numbered 7, after V lost 5 bases and J lost 2 bases. Germline CDR1 reads LNHDA; CDR2 reads SQIVND (reference sequence). The DNA of the CDR3 is TGTGCCAGTAGTCATCCAGGGGGCTGGAACTATGGCTACACCTTC. It encodes CASSHPGGWNYGYTF.

Only a few counts were recorded for this clone. This chain connects TRBV28 to TRBJ1-5; D is unresolved. V shed 5 bases and J shed 6 bases, with 23 bases lying between them. The CDR3 extends over 17 amino acids. The germline V gene encodes CDR1 MDHEN and CDR2 SYDVKM. The CDR3 loop is CASSRRASSGGGQPQHF. CDR3 nucleotides: TGTGCCAGCAGTCGACGGGCTTCGTCAGGAGGAGGTCAGCCCCAGCATTTT.